This entry concerns a single T cell receptor beta chain. Here immunoSEQ multiplex PCR was the method, and the copy in TCRdb shows in-frame clones only, minus some. The table lists 25,000 to 30,000 clones, under 95% of them singletons, with 2.4% in the top ten. The data stem from a study of blood T cell repertoires in COVID-19. Study as a whole: The United States, Italy and Spain supplied acute and convalescent COVID-19 samples. Sample material is recorded as cDNA or gDNA derived from T cells, B-cell-depleted T cells, or PBMCs.

The V gene lost 6 bases and the J gene lost 1 base, with 9 bases spanning the gap. Per germline, CDR1 MNHNY and CDR2 SVGAGI (reference sequence). This CDR3 has 14 amino acids. The TCR originated in a man aged 50-59 years with active COVID-19. The chain has TRBV6-6 and TRBJ2-2, with D possibly being TRBD1 (5 bases). Sequences were obtained from peripheral blood. The CDR3 DNA follows: TGTGCCAGCAGGGACACCATGAACACCGGGGAGCTGTTTTTT. Translating gives CASRDTMNTGELFF.